The clone carrying this T cell receptor (beta chain) was observed many times. TCRdb processed the RACE reads anew with MiXCR; each CDR3 protein has one entry. In the table there are 300,000 to 400,000 distinct CDR3 sequences, 5% to 6.5% of which are singletons. The CDR3 covers 13 residues. The V end was cut by 6 bases, the J end by 1 base, with 9 bases between. These data originate in a study of human T cells and chemical hapten exposure. Time point given: pre-sensitization, week 0. Treatment: therapeutic diphenylcyclopropenone sensitization with weekly scalp DPC. The sample was whole blood, taken in connection with sensitization to the hapten diphenylcyclopropenone (DPC). This chain uses TRBV12-3 or TRBV12-4 with TRBJ2-5; D is perhaps TRBD1 (5 bases). This TCR was sampled from a woman aged 45-65 years with alopecia areata. Some clones in this sample may be carry-over from other donors' samples. CDR3: CASSKTAQETQYF. The CDR3 DNA reads TGTGCCAGCAGCAAGACAGCCCAAGAGACCCAGTACTTC.